These 22 T cell receptor beta chains share one sample of origin, sequenced in a study of blood T cell repertoires in COVID-19. Libraries were prepared by immunoSEQ multiplex PCR; TCRdb keeps only in-frame clonotypes and omits some of them. The table lists 45,000 to 70,000 clones, approximately 87% of them singletons, with roughly 6.5% in the top ten. The sample consisted of peripheral blood. The receptors shown here come from a woman aged 55-69 years with COVID-19, enrolled during active disease.

This chain uses TRBV2 with TRBJ1-1; 10 bases agree with TRBD1. The CDR3 spans 14 residues. Germline CDR1 reads SNHLY; CDR2 reads FYNNEI. With V trimmed by 7 bases and J by 5 bases, 7 bases remained unmatched. The CDR3 DNA reads as TGTGCCAGCATTTCGGACAGGGGGTGGACTGAAGCTTTCTTT. As protein: CASISDRGWTEAFF.

Remarks on this clone: One end of the junction varies from germline; a read error may be responsible. The chain is built from TRBV7-7 and TRBJ1-2, with D maybe TRBD1 (6 bases). This CDR3 is built from 17 residues. CDR1 SSHAT and CDR2 FNYEAQ come from the germline V gene (reference sequence). The CDR3 sequence is CASSLAVDSQANYGYTF. The CDR3 coding sequence is TGTGCTAGCAGCTTAGCTGTGGACAGCCAAGCTAACTATGGCTACACCTTC.

V is TRBV7-9 and J is TRBJ1-1; 8 positions match TRBD1. Per the germline V gene, CDR1 is SEHNR and CDR2 is FQNEAQ (reference sequence). Trimming cost V 4 bases and J 3 bases; bases outside gene matches: 7. The CDR3 has 15 residues. Written as DNA, the CDR3 is TGTGCCAGCAGCTGGAAGACAGGGGCGGACACTGAAGCTTTCTTT. Translated, it gives CASSWKTGADTEAFF. Drawing the rest from reference TRBV7-9 and TRBJ1-1, the complete variable domain is DTGVSQNPRHKITKRGQNVTFRCDPISEHNRLYWYRQTLGQGPEFLTYFQNEAQLEKSRLLSDRFSAERPKGSFSTLEIQRTEQGDSAMYLCASSWKTGADTEAFFGQGTRLTVV.

This chain links TRBV6-5 with TRBJ1-1; D uncertain. Germline lookup yields CDR1 MNHEY and CDR2 SVGAGI. Trimming pared 8 bases from V and 6 bases from J, leaving 16 bases between. The CDR3 runs to 13 residues. In nucleotides, the CDR3 is TGTGCCAGCTGTAGAGCGTACGGTGCTGAAGCTTTCTTT. Translated, it gives CASCRAYGAEAFF.

V gene TRBV5-1 combines with J gene TRBJ1-5; tentatively, D is TRBD1 (5 bases). The V gene lost 4 bases and the J gene lost 6 bases, with 14 bases spanning the gap. Germline values: CDR1 SGHRS, CDR2 YFSETQ. The CDR3 is 14 residues long. The CDR3 DNA sequence: TGCGCCAGCAGCCCCGCCGGGGGATCTCAGCCCCAGCATTTT. The encoded protein is CASSPAGGSQPQHF.

The J gene is TRBJ1-5, the V gene TRBV20-1; 7 nucleotides agree with TRBD1. This CDR3 spans 16 amino acids. Trimming removed 3 bases from V and 0 bases from J; junction bases left unmatched: 8. Looked up from germline, CDR1 is DFQATT and CDR2 is SNEGSKA (reference sequence). The CDR3 region has the DNA TGCAGTGCTAGTACGGGACAGAGCTTTAGCAATCAGCCCCAGCATTTT. It specifies CSASTGQSFSNQPQHF.

V gene TRBV5-4 combines with J gene TRBJ2-7, with TRBD1 as a possible D gene (5 bases). The CDR3 loop spans 16 amino acids. Germline assignment: CDR1 SGHNT and CDR2 YYREEE (reference sequence). Between the trimmed V and J ends, which lost 0 bases and 6 bases, there was a span of 19 bases. This chain's CDR3 is CASSLGGQTVGLEQYF. For the CDR3, the DNA is TGTGCCAGCAGCTTGGGGGGCCAGACGGTAGGGCTCGAGCAGTACTTC.

With regard to this clone: Its ends do not fully match the called genes, so a read error is possible. The chain has TRBV14 and TRBJ1-2; D unclear. Germline V lookup: CDR1 SGHDN, CDR2 FVKESK. The length of the CDR3 is 11 residues. DNA for the CDR3: TGTGCCAGCAGCCACGGGTCCAGAGAGTCCTTC. Protein sequence: CASSHGSRESF. Supplemented by reference TRBV14 and TRBJ1-2, the full variable domain reads EAGVTQFPSHSVIEKGQTVTLRCDPISGHDNLYWYRRVMGKEIKFLLHFVKESKQDESGMPNNRFLAERTGGTYSTLKVQPAELEDSGVYFCASSHGSRESFGSGTRLTVV.

The V and J genes are TRBV5-1 and TRBJ2-1; TRBD2 matches at 9 bases. This CDR3 has 15 residues. Germline assignment: CDR1 SGHRS and CDR2 YFSETQ. J gave up 4 bases and V 4 bases, and 6 bases lay outside the gene matches. This chain's CDR3 is CASSEPSGIYNEQFF. The CDR3 DNA follows: TGCGCCAGCAGCGAGCCTAGCGGGATATACAATGAGCAGTTCTTC.

This chain connects TRBV30 to TRBJ2-5; unclear D gene. Germline V gene sequence: CDR1 GTSNPN, CDR2 SVGIG (reference sequence). Trimming stripped 3 bases from V and 5 bases from J, with 10 bases between. CDR3 size: 12 residues. CDR3 residues: CAWRSSRETQYF. The DNA for the CDR3 is TGTGCCTGGAGAAGTTCCAGGGAGACCCAGTACTTC.

The genes are TRBV19 and TRBJ2-1; TRBD2 aligns across 15 bases. From germline, CDR1 is LNHDA and CDR2 SQIVND (reference sequence). V shed 7 bases, J shed 4 bases, and the junction held 14 bases outside the gene matches. The CDR3 consists of 19 residues. In nucleotides, the CDR3 is TGTGCCAGTAAAACCCGGGACAGGGGGACTAGCGGGAGGTACAATGAGCAGTTCTTC. It specifies CASKTRDRGTSGRYNEQFF.

The chain couples TRBV7-9 to TRBJ2-5; possible D gene TRBD1, 6 bases. The CDR3 extends over 13 amino acids. Germline CDR1 and CDR2: SEHNR and FQNEAQ (reference sequence). Between the trimmed V and J ends, which lost 5 bases and 4 bases, there was a span of 11 bases. The CDR3 region is CASSTQGIETQYF. In DNA, the CDR3 is TGTGCCAGCAGCACACAGGGAATAGAGACCCAGTACTTC.

As for this clone: The limits of the CDR3 on the DNA are not certain, so only TCRdb's listed CDR3 is given. V and J are TRBV2 and TRBJ2-1; TRBD2 was called by the table and not checked on the DNA. The CDR3 length equals 13 residues, ends included. Germline CDR1 reads SNHLY; CDR2 reads FYNNEI. Here the CDR3 reads CASTGEALYQQFF.

The chain employs TRBV9 and TRBJ1-2; D unclear. The V gene lost 0 bases and the J gene lost 2 bases, with 8 bases spanning the gap. The CDR3 spans 14 residues. Germline CDR1 is SGDLS and CDR2 is YYNGEE. CDR3 nucleotides: TGTGCCAGCAGCGTAGGAGGGAACAACTATGGCTACACCTTC. It specifies CASSVGGNNYGYTF.

This clone was seen once. This chain links TRBV9 with TRBJ2-3, with D possibly matching TRBD2 (6 bases). The CDR3 has 15 residues. Germline CDR1 SGDLS, CDR2 YYNGEE. Trimming shortened V by 3 bases and J by 4 bases, and 15 bases separated the two germline ends. The CDR3 here is CASSARVGTPDTQYF. CDR3 bases: TGTGCCAGCAGCGCACGAGTCGGGACTCCAGATACGCAGTATTTT. The full variable domain, completed using reference TRBV9 and TRBJ2-3, is DSGVTQTPKHLITATGQRVTLRCSPRSGDLSVYWYQQSLDQGLQFLIQYYNGEERAKGNILERFSAQQFPDLHSELNLSSLELGDSALYFCASSARVGTPDTQYFGPGTRLTVL.

Remarks on this clone: Without the conserved terminal phenylalanine or tryptophan, this CDR3 likely stems from a read error. The chain couples TRBV7-9 to TRBJ2-3, with D hard to call. V shed 4 bases and J shed 3 bases, with 14 bases lying between them. CDR3 length: 15 amino acids. From germline, CDR1 is SEHNR and CDR2 FQNEAQ (reference sequence). The CDR3 DNA follows: TGTGCCAGCAGCTCAAGGATGGCTACAACAGATACGCAGTATGTT. Translating gives CASSSRMATTDTQYV.

V and J are TRBV4-1 and TRBJ2-3; 10 bases fit TRBD1. J lost 2 bases, V lost 3 bases, and 5 bases had no gene match. Germline V CDR1 and CDR2: MGHRA, YSYEKL. The CDR3 runs to 16 residues. CDR3 region: CASSQPGQGYTDTQYF. In DNA, the CDR3 is TGCGCCAGCAGCCAGCCGGGACAGGGGTACACAGATACGCAGTATTTT.

The chain carries TRBV3-1 (or the pseudogene TRBV3-2) and TRBJ1-1; unclear D gene. Trimming shortened V by 4 bases and J by 1 base, and 13 bases separated the two germline ends. CDR1 is LGHDT, CDR2 YNNKEL, per germline (reference sequence). The length of the CDR3 is 15 residues. CDR3 region: CASSPKMSGNTEAFF. CDR3 bases: TGTGCCAGCAGCCCGAAGATGTCAGGGAACACTGAAGCTTTCTTT.

The chain couples TRBV27 to TRBJ1-5; TRBD1 is a possible D gene (6 bases). Germline V gives CDR1 MNHEY, CDR2 SMNVEV (reference sequence). The CDR3 extends over 14 amino acids. Trimming removed 8 bases from V and 4 bases from J, with 15 bases in between. The CDR3 DNA is TGTGCCAGCGGAAAACAGGGTGCGAATCAGCCCCAGCATTTT. Translated, it gives CASGKQGANQPQHF.

The chain combines TRBV6-5 with TRBJ1-5, with a tentative D call TRBD1 (6 bases). The germline V gene encodes CDR1 MNHEY and CDR2 SVGAGI. The CDR3 runs to 13 residues. V dropped 5 bases and J dropped 8 bases, with 13 bases sitting between them. CDR3 sequence (DNA): TGTGCCAGCAGTCTCACAGGGAAGGAGCCCCAGCATTTT. Its protein is CASSLTGKEPQHF.

The V call is TRBV6-1, the J call TRBJ1-1; the D is unclear. Trimming left V 7 bases short and J 2 bases short, with 5 bases between. Looked up from germline, CDR1 is MNHNS and CDR2 is SASEGT. The CDR3 length is 11 residues. The CDR3 loop is CASTLNTEAFF. In DNA, the CDR3 is TGTGCCAGCACCCTCAACACTGAAGCTTTCTTT.

The chain employs TRBV28 and TRBJ2-3, with D possibly being TRBD1 (6 bases). The CDR3 sequence is 16 residues long. V was pared by 5 bases and J by 4 bases, with 19 bases between. Germline assignment: CDR1 MDHEN and CDR2 SYDVKM. In DNA form, the CDR3 reads TGTGCCAGCAGTCAGCGTATGGGGGCGCTTCCAGATACGCAGTATTTT. Protein sequence: CASSQRMGALPDTQYF.